A single sample is the source of the 10 T cell receptor beta chains below, sequenced in a study of cytomegalovirus exposure and HLA in healthy donors. Amplification used 60 Vbeta primers and 13 Jbeta primers. Repertoires were generated with immunoSEQ multiplex PCR, while TCRdb's copy carries only in-frame clones and drops some. The sample has 190,000 or so clones, around 86% seen once. Sequenced input: PBMCs. The receptors derive from a woman in her fifties or sixties in good health and CMV-seropositive.

The chain combines TRBV18 with TRBJ1-2; D perhaps matches TRBD1 (6 bases). The CDR3 sequence is 15 residues long. CDR1 is KGHSH and CDR2 is LQKENI in the germline V gene. The V and J ends lost 4 bases and 5 bases respectively, with 17 bases between them. CDR3 bases: TGTGCCAGCTCACTCCAACGCAACAGGGAATATGGCTACACCTTC. It yields the protein CASSLQRNREYGYTF.

The chain combines TRBV5-4 with TRBJ1-1; 7 bases fit TRBD1. The V segment lost 4 bases and the J segment 3 bases; nucleotides outside the gene matches: 9. The CDR3 runs 15 residues. Germline CDR1 reads SGHNT; CDR2 reads YYREEE (reference sequence). The CDR3 is CASSVTQGSDTEAFF. As DNA, the CDR3 is TGTGCCAGCAGCGTAACACAGGGGTCAGACACTGAAGCTTTCTTT.

The rearrangement links TRBV4-1 to TRBJ2-1, with 7 bases identical to TRBD1. The CDR3 loop spans 13 amino acids. With 6 bases clipped from V and 4 bases from J, the junction kept 3 bases outside the gene matches. Germline assignment: CDR1 MGHRA and CDR2 YSYEKL. Written as DNA, the CDR3 is TGCGCCAGCAGTGAACAGGGGTACAATGAGCAGTTCTTC. Protein sequence: CASSEQGYNEQFF.

The J gene is TRBJ2-3, the V gene TRBV5-1, with a possible D match to TRBD2 (5 bases). V was pared by 2 bases and J by 2 bases, with 9 bases between. The CDR3 has 14 residues. Germline-derived CDR1 and CDR2 are SGHRS and YFSETQ. The CDR3 reads CASSFRLTTDTQYF. The DNA of the CDR3 is TGCGCCAGCAGCTTTCGACTAACCACAGATACGCAGTATTTT.

CDR3 sequence: CSARRNEKLFF. CDR3 bases: TGCAGTGCTAGACGGAATGAAAAACTGTTTTTT. The chain combines TRBV20-1 with TRBJ1-4, with D unresolved. Trimming stripped 2 bases from V and 5 bases from J, with 3 bases between. CDR3 length equals 11 residues. Germline assignment: CDR1 DFQATT and CDR2 SNEGSKA (reference sequence).

This chain connects TRBV6-6 to TRBJ2-7; 7 nucleotides match TRBD1. CDR3 length: 14 amino acids. CDR1 and CDR2 from the germline V gene are MNHNY and SVGAGI (reference sequence). V trimming: 7 bases; J trimming: 4 bases; junction bases outside the gene matches: 10. The CDR3 DNA is TGTGCCAGCAATATCCGACAGGGCGCTTACGAGCAGTACTTC. Amino acid sequence: CASNIRQGAYEQYF.

A few counts support this clone. The chain couples TRBV7-9 to TRBJ1-1; D perhaps matches TRBD1 (6 bases). Germline V gives CDR1 SEHNR, CDR2 FQNEAQ (reference sequence). This CDR3 is 14 amino acids long. V lost 3 bases and J lost 4, with 12 bases in between. The CDR3 nucleotides are TGTGCCAGCAGCTTTACGGAACAGGGCACTGAAGCTTTCTTT. Translation: CASSFTEQGTEAFF.

The chain links TRBV9 to TRBJ2-1; perhaps TRBD2 as D (6 bases). Germline CDR1 and CDR2: SGDLS and YYNGEE. The CDR3 is 15 residues long. The V and J ends lost 0 bases and 4 bases respectively, with 11 bases between them. CDR3 protein: CASSVDSGVYNEQFF. For the CDR3, the DNA is TGTGCCAGCAGCGTAGATAGCGGTGTTTACAATGAGCAGTTCTTC.

The rearrangement links TRBV4-3 to TRBJ1-6, with D hard to call. Germline V gene data show CDR1 as LGHNA and CDR2 as YSLEER. The CDR3 runs 17 residues. Trimming removed 0 bases at V and 7 bases at J, with 16 bases between. CDR3 nucleotide sequence: TGCGCCAGCAGCCAAGATTCGAGGGTACGTCGGAATTCACCCCTCCACTTT. Translation gives CASSQDSRVRRNSPLHF.

Comments on this clone: This CDR3 is also generated by other DNA sequences in the sample. The V and J genes are TRBV6-5 and TRBJ2-7, with D perhaps matching TRBD1 (5 bases). Germline CDR1 MNHEY, CDR2 SVGAGI. V was clipped by 2 bases and J by 2 bases, with 7 bases between them. The CDR3 consists of 13 residues. The CDR3 loop reads CASSYGRAYEQYF. The CDR3 DNA reads as TGTGCCAGCAGTTACGGCAGGGCCTACGAGCAGTACTTC.